This is a list of T cell receptor beta chains from one sample in a study of PD-1 blockade in mismatch repair-deficient tumors. The protocol was immunoSEQ multiplex PCR, while the TCRdb copy is restricted to in-frame clones and leaves out a portion. This sample has approximately 25,000 clones, with 75% to 85% found just once. The sequencing used peripheral blood, collected 12 weeks after starting pembrolizumab. These receptors all come from an adult with mismatch repair-deficient cancer. Both conserved end residues are part of each CDR3. The D gene is left open where the match is weak. Some rows mark clone size as missing; the rest say once, few, many or name a class of expanded clone.

TGCAGCGTAGATGGGACAGGCGATGACTATGGCTACACCTTC,CSVDGTGDDYGYTF,NA,TRBV29-1,TRBD1,TRBJ1-2
TGTGCCAGCAGTGAATACGGAGGGACATCTTACAATGAGCAGTTCTTC,CASSEYGGTSYNEQFF,NA,TRBV25-1,NA,TRBJ2-1
TGCAGCGTTGAGGTAGGGGGCCAACACGAGCAGTACTTC,CSVEVGGQHEQYF,NA,TRBV29-1,TRBD1,TRBJ2-7
TGTGCCAGCAGCGACAGGGATCCCGGGGAGCTGTTTTTT,CASSDRDPGELFF,few,TRBV5-4,TRBD1,TRBJ2-2
TGCGCCAGCAGTCAATCAAGGTTAGGGGCGGCTGGTCGCTACGAGCAGTACTTC,CASSQSRLGAAGRYEQYF,NA,TRBV23-1,NA,TRBJ2-7
TGTGCCAGCAGCCCACCGGGTTACGAGCAGTACTTC,CASSPPGYEQYF,NA,TRBV7-8,NA,TRBJ2-7
TGTGCCAGCAGCTTAGTGCCAGACGAAAAACTGTTTTTT,CASSLVPDEKLFF,NA,TRBV5-2,NA,TRBJ1-4
TGTGCCAGCAGTTTACCCAGACAAGAGACCCAGTACTTC,CASSLPRQETQYF,NA,TRBV28,NA,TRBJ2-5
TGTGCCAGCAGCTTGGGGCAGAGATCTGAAAAACTGTTTTTT,CASSLGQRSEKLFF,NA,TRBV5-5,NA,TRBJ1-4
TGTGCCAGCAGCTTAGAGACTAGCGGGAGAAATGAGCAGTTCTTC,CASSLETSGRNEQFF,once,TRBV13,TRBD2,TRBJ2-1
TGTGCCAGCAGTGCCACAGGGGGAAGCACAGATACGCAGTATTTT,CASSATGGSTDTQYF,NA,TRBV9,TRBD1,TRBJ2-3
TGCAGCGTTGAAGGACAGGGGCCTGAAGCTTTCTTT,CSVEGQGPEAFF,NA,TRBV29-1,TRBD1,TRBJ1-1
TGTGCCAGCAGTGAAGTCGACAAAGGCTTAGAGACCCAGTACTTC,CASSEVDKGLETQYF,NA,TRBV2,NA,TRBJ2-5
TGTGCCAGCAGTGGACTAGCGGGAGGGCAAGAGACCCAGTACTTC,CASSGLAGGQETQYF,NA,TRBV6-1,TRBD2,TRBJ2-5
TGCAGCGTTGTCTTGGGTAGTGGCTACGAGCAGTACTTC,CSVVLGSGYEQYF,NA,TRBV29-1,NA,TRBJ2-7
TGTGCCAGTAGTATGGGAACTAGCGGGAAGTTGAAGACCCAGTACTTC,CASSMGTSGKLKTQYF,NA,TRBV19,TRBD2,TRBJ2-5
TGTGCCAGCAGCCCAAGGGGATCCTACGAGCAGTACTTC,CASSPRGSYEQYF,NA,TRBV7-2,NA,TRBJ2-7
TGCAGCGTTAATGGGGACAGCCTTAGAACGGGCTACACCTTC,CSVNGDSLRTGYTF,NA,TRBV29-1,TRBD1,TRBJ1-2
TGTGCCAGCAGCTTCGAGGGGCACACTGAAGCTTTCTTT,CASSFEGHTEAFF,NA,TRBV5-4,NA,TRBJ1-1
TGTGCCAGCAGTTACTCGAAGGGGGCTGGGGATCAGCCCCAGCATTTT,CASSYSKGAGDQPQHF,NA,TRBV6-5,TRBD1,TRBJ1-5
TGCGCCAGCAGCTTGTTCGGGGAGCTGTTTTTT,CASSLFGELFF,once,TRBV5-1,NA,TRBJ2-2
TGCAGCGTTGATATACAAGATACGCAGTATTTT,CSVDIQDTQYF,NA,TRBV29-1,NA,TRBJ2-3
TGTGCCAGCTCAGACAGTCTCTCTGGAAACACCATATATTTT,CASSDSLSGNTIYF,NA,TRBV18,NA,TRBJ1-3
TGTGCCAGCAGTCGCACGACAGGGTTAAATGAAAAACTGTTTTTT,CASSRTTGLNEKLFF,once,TRBV6-5,TRBD1,TRBJ1-4
TGTGCCAGCAGTTTAGGGACAGGGATGAACGAGCAGTACTTC,CASSLGTGMNEQYF,NA,TRBV27,TRBD1,TRBJ2-7
TGCGCCAGCAGCCATGCGTATTCCTACAATGAGCAGTTCTTC,CASSHAYSYNEQFF,once,TRBV4-1,NA,TRBJ2-1
TGTGCCAGCAGCCGAGATAGCGACCTCTCATCCTACGAGCAGTACTTC,CASSRDSDLSSYEQYF,NA,TRBV7-2,NA,TRBJ2-7
TGTGCCAGCAGTTCGGCGACTAGTTGGTACAATGAGCAGTTCTTC,CASSSATSWYNEQFF,once,TRBV27,NA,TRBJ2-1
TGTGCCAGCAGCTACAGGGGGTTTGAAGACGAGCAGTACTTC,CASSYRGFEDEQYF,NA,TRBV7-6,TRBD1,TRBJ2-7
TGTGCCAGCAGCTTGGCCCTACCCGATGAAGCTTTCTTT,CASSLALPDEAFF,NA,TRBV5-6,NA,TRBJ1-1
TGTGCCAGCAGTTTATTCACAGATACGCAGTATTTT,CASSLFTDTQYF,NA,TRBV27,NA,TRBJ2-3
TGTGCCAGCAGTGAACTAGCGGGCTCCTACAATGAGCAGTTCTTC,CASSELAGSYNEQFF,medium-sized,TRBV6-1,TRBD2,TRBJ2-1
TGTACCAGTAGTAACGAAGACAGAACCTACGAGCAGTACTTC,CTSSNEDRTYEQYF,NA,TRBV19,NA,TRBJ2-7
TGTGCCAGTAGTATAATCGGCAGGAACACTGAAGCTTTCTTT,CASSIIGRNTEAFF,NA,TRBV19,NA,TRBJ1-1
TGCGCCAGCAGCCTGACTAGCGGGAGCTACGAGCAGTACTTC,CASSLTSGSYEQYF,NA,TRBV4-3,TRBD2,TRBJ2-7
TGTGCCAGCAGGTCCGGGACTAGGAATTGGGATACGCAGTATTTT,CASRSGTRNWDTQYF,NA,TRBV6-5,TRBD2,TRBJ2-3
TGTGCCAGTAGTATGGGACACCGGCCCACTGAAGCTTTCTTT,CASSMGHRPTEAFF,NA,TRBV19,NA,TRBJ1-1
TGTGCCAGCAGCTCGCCAAAGGAAAGCACAGATACGCAGTATTTT,CASSSPKESTDTQYF,NA,TRBV5-4,NA,TRBJ2-3
TGTGCCAGCAGTCGCAGGACCGGGACAGCGAAAGAGACCCAGTACTTC,CASSRRTGTAKETQYF,NA,TRBV11-2,TRBD1,TRBJ2-5
TGTGCCAGCACCTACCGGGACAGGGGATTTTATAGCAATCAGCCCCAGCATTTT,CASTYRDRGFYSNQPQHF,NA,TRBV6-4,TRBD1,TRBJ1-5
TGCGCCAGCAGCTGGGACAGGAACATGAACACTGAAGCTTTCTTT,CASSWDRNMNTEAFF,NA,TRBV5-1,TRBD1,TRBJ1-1
TGTGCCAGCAGCATGTCCCACAGAACTAACTATGGCTACACCTTC,CASSMSHRTNYGYTF,few,TRBV21-1,NA,TRBJ1-2